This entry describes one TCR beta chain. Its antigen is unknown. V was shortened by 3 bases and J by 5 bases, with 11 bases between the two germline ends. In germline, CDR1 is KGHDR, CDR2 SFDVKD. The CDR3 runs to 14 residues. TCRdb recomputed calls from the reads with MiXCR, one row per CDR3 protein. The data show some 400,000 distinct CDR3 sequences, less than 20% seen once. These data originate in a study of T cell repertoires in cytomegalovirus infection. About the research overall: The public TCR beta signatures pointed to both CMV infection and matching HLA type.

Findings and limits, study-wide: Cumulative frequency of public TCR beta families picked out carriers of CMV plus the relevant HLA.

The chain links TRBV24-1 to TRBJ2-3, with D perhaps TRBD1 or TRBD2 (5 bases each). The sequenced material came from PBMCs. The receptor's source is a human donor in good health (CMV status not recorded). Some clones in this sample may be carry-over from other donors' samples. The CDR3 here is CATSDPGGGDTQYF. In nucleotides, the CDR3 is TGTGCCACCAGTGATCCTGGGGGTGGAGATACGCAGTATTTT.